The rows below give T cell receptor beta chains drawn from one sample of a study of cytomegalovirus exposure and HLA in healthy donors. Assay used: immunoSEQ multiplex PCR; TCRdb lists only in-frame clones, some missing. The sample has 150,000 or so clones, about 75% seen once. What was sequenced was PBMCs. The receptors originated from a male donor in good health and CMV-seronegative. Both conserved end residues are part of each CDR3. The order of the fields is V gene, D gene, J gene, clone size, CDR3 DNA, CDR3 protein. A D gene is named only where the DNA matches it firmly. The listing skips clone size in some rows; elsewhere it reads once, few, many or a size class.

TRBV19	NA	TRBJ2-1	NA	TGTGCCAGTAGTATATACCTAGAGCAGTTCTTC	CASSIYLEQFF
TRBV7-9	TRBD1	TRBJ1-1	NA	TGTGCCAGCAGCTCTGACAGGGTTTGGGCTGAAGCTTTCTTT	CASSSDRVWAEAFF
TRBV6-5	NA	TRBJ2-1	NA	TGTGCCAGCAGTTACGACCGGTATAAGCCCGAGGAGTTCTTC	CASSYDRYKPEEFF
TRBV14	NA	TRBJ2-3	once	TGTGCCAGCAGCCGCGGAGGGAGCACAGATACGCAGTATTTT	CASSRGGSTDTQYF
TRBV18	NA	TRBJ1-1	NA	TGTGCCAGCTCACCTTTAACAAACACTGAAGCTTTCTTT	CASSPLTNTEAFF
TRBV19	TRBD2	TRBJ2-1	NA	TGTGCCAGTAGTATAGACCCAAGCGGGAGCAAGTTCTTC	CASSIDPSGSKFF
TRBV11-3	NA	TRBJ2-7	NA	TGTGCCAGCAGCGACAGCTACGAGCAGTACTTC	CASSDSYEQYF
TRBV6-5	NA	TRBJ2-7	NA	TGTGCCAGCAGTTCCAAAAAGCGGGACAGGCCCTACGAGCAGTACTTC	CASSSKKRDRPYEQYF
TRBV11-3	TRBD2	TRBJ2-7	NA	TGTGCCAGCAGCTTCCGGACTAGCGGATCCTACGAGCAGTACTTC	CASSFRTSGSYEQYF
TRBV7-9	TRBD1	TRBJ1-2	NA	TGTGCCAGCAGCTTAGCGCGGGGACAGGGTACGGGGGGCTACACCTTC	CASSLARGQGTGGYTF
TRBV5-1	TRBD1	TRBJ2-7	NA	TGCGCCAGCAGCCGGGACAGGGCCTACGAGCAGTACTTC	CASSRDRAYEQYF
TRBV7-3	NA	TRBJ2-1	NA	TGTGCCAGCAGCCGGGGGACTGCCTACAATGAGCAGTTCTTC	CASSRGTAYNEQFF
TRBV7-9	NA	TRBJ2-5	NA	TGTGCCAGCAGCTTAGTTGGGCAGGGAGGAGAGACCCAGTACTTC	CASSLVGQGGETQYF
TRBV4-2	NA	TRBJ1-5	NA	TGTGCCAGCAGCCAAGACGTTTTCCGGGGAGGAAACAATCAGCCCCAGCATTTT	CASSQDVFRGGNNQPQHF
TRBV19	TRBD1	TRBJ1-6	NA	TGTGCCAGTAGAGGACAGGGGGCGAATAATTCACCCCTCCACTTT	CASRGQGANNSPLHF
TRBV18	NA	TRBJ2-3	NA	TGTGCCAGCTCACCGGGGAGCATAGATACGCAGTATTTT	CASSPGSIDTQYF
TRBV7-2	NA	TRBJ1-5	few	TGTGCCAGCAGCTTAGCCGGTTATAGCAATCAGCCCCAGCATTTT	CASSLAGYSNQPQHF
TRBV6-1	NA	TRBJ2-2	NA	TGTGCCAGCAGTGTGGAAGGAGGGCCCGGGGAGCTGTTTTTT	CASSVEGGPGELFF
TRBV30	NA	TRBJ1-2	NA	TGTGCCTGGAGTTCAGGGGTCTATGGCTACACCTTC	CAWSSGVYGYTF
TRBV6-5	NA	TRBJ1-3	NA	TGTGCCAGCTCCAAGAGAGCTGGAAACACCATATATTTT	CASSKRAGNTIYF
TRBV19	NA	TRBJ1-5	NA	TGTGCCAGTAGTATAGGGGGGACAACGAACCCTCTCAATCAGCCCCAGCATTTT	CASSIGGTTNPLNQPQHF
TRBV5-1	TRBD1	TRBJ2-3	NA	TGCGCCAGCAGTCCGGGACAGGGTCTCGGAGATACGCAGTATTTT	CASSPGQGLGDTQYF
TRBV4-3	NA	TRBJ2-1	NA	TGCGCCAGCAGCCAAGAGGGGCCAGGGTACAATGAGCAGTTCTTC	CASSQEGPGYNEQFF
TRBV30	TRBD1	TRBJ2-5	NA	TGTGCCTGGACTAGGACAGGGTTAGTGGAGACCCAGTACTTC	CAWTRTGLVETQYF
TRBV7-2	NA	TRBJ1-1	NA	TGTGCCAGCAGCTTAGGTTTGATGAGAGCTTTCTTT	CASSLGLMRAFF
TRBV4-3	NA	TRBJ1-2	few	TGCGCCAGCAGCCAAGTACGGGAGGGCTATGGCTACACCTTC	CASSQVREGYGYTF
TRBV6-6	TRBD1	TRBJ2-1	NA	TGTGCCAGCAGTCCCCCCGGGACAGTCTACAATGAGCAGTTCTTC	CASSPPGTVYNEQFF
TRBV2	TRBD1	TRBJ1-5	NA	TGTGCCAGCACCGGACAGGGAGTAAGCAATCAGCCCCAGCATTTT	CASTGQGVSNQPQHF
TRBV6-6	NA	TRBJ2-5	NA	TGTGCCAGCAGTACCAGTGCCCAAGAGACCCAGTACTTC	CASSTSAQETQYF
TRBV5-1	TRBD1	TRBJ2-5	NA	TGCGCCAGCAGCTACCCCCGACAGGGGGACCAAGAGACCCAGTACTTC	CASSYPRQGDQETQYF
TRBV15	TRBD2	TRBJ2-1	NA	TGTGCCACCAGAACTAGCGGGGGGGCGGGCAATGAGCAGTTCTTC	CATRTSGGAGNEQFF